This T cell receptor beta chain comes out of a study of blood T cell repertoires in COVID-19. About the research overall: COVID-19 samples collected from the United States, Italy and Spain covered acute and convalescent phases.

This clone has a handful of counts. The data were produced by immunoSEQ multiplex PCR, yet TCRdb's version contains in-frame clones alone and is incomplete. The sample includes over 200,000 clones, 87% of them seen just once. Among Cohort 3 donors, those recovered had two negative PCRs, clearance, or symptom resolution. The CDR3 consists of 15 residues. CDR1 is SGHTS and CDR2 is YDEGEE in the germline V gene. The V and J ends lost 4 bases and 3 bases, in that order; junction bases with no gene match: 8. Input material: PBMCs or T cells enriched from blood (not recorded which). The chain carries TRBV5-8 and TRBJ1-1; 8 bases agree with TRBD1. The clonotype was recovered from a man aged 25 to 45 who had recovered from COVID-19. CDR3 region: CASSRRTGRYTEAFF. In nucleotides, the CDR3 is TGTGCCAGCAGCAGGAGGACAGGGCGGTACACTGAAGCTTTCTTT.